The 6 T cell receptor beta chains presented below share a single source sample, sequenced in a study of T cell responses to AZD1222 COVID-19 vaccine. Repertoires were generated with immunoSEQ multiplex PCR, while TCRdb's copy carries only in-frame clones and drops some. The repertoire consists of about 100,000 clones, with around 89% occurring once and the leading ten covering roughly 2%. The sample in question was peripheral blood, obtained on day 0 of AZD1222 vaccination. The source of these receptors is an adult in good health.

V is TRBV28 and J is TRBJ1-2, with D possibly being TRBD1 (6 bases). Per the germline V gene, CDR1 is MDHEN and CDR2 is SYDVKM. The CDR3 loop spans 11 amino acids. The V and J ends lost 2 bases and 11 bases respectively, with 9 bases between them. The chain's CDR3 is CASSLLRGYTF. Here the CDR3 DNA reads TGTGCCAGCAGTTTACTCAGGGGATACACCTTC.

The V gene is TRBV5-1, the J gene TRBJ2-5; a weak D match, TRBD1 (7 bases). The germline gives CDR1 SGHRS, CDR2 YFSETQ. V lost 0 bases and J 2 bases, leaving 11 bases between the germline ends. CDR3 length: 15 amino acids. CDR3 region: CASSLDAGGQETQYF. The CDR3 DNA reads TGCGCCAGCAGCTTGGACGCAGGGGGGCAAGAGACCCAGTACTTC.

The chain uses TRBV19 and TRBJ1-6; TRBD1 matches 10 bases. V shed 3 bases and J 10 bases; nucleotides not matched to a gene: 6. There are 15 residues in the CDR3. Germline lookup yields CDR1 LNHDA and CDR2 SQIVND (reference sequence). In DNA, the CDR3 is TGTGCCAGTAGTATGGTGGGACAGGGGAGCTCACCCCTCCACTTT. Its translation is CASSMVGQGSSPLHF.

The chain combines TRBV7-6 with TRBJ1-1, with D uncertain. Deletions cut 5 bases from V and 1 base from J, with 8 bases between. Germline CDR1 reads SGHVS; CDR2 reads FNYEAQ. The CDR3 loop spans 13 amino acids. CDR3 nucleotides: TGTGCCAGCAGCGAGAACCAGAACACTGAAGCTTTCTTT. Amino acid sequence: CASSENQNTEAFF. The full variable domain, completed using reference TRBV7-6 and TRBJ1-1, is GAGVSQSPRYKVTKRGQDVALRCDPISGHVSLYWYRQALGQGPEFLTYFNYEAQQDKSGLPNDRFSAERPEGSISTLTIQRTEQRDSAMYRCASSENQNTEAFFGQGTRLTVV.

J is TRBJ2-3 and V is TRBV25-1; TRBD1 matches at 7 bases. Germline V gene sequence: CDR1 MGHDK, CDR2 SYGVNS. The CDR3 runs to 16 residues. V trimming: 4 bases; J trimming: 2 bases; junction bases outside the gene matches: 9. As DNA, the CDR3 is TGTGCCAGCAGTGCGCACAGGGGAATTTTCACAGATACGCAGTATTTT. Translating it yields CASSAHRGIFTDTQYF. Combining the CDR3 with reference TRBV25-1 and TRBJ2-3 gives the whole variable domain EADIYQTPRYLVIGTGKKITLECSQTMGHDKMYWYQQDPGMELHLIHYSYGVNSTEKGDLSSESTVSRIRTEHFPLTLESARPSHTSQYLCASSAHRGIFTDTQYFGPGTRLTVL.

DNA of the CDR3: TGTGCCAGCAGCTTCCGAGGGACAGGGGGGTATGAGCAGTTCTTC. This sequence encodes CASSFRGTGGYEQFF. The chain couples TRBV7-9 to TRBJ2-1, with 11 nucleotides matching TRBD1. CDR3 length equals 15 residues. Germline V gene lookup returns CDR1 SEHNR and CDR2 FQNEAQ (reference sequence). Trimming took 3 bases from V and 8 from J; bases not matched to a gene: 6.